This T cell receptor beta chain was sequenced during a study of PD-1 blockade in classical Hodgkin lymphoma. General observations from the study: Baseline TCR diversity was reportedly lower in newly diagnosed patients than in healthy donors. It was reported as lower still in relapsed/refractory patients.

In its sample, this clone was seen once. No antigen is known for it. Germline V gene data show CDR1 as GTSNPN and CDR2 as SVGIG (reference sequence). This CDR3 spans 13 amino acids. Trimming removed 3 bases at V and 0 bases at J, with 9 bases between. Each of the patients experienced relapse following autologous stem cell transplantation, and their brentuximab vedotin exposure differed. Clones were read by immunoSEQ multiplex PCR, and TCRdb kept only the in-frame ones, dropping some. The repertoire holds 25,000 or so clones, about two thirds seen once, with about 17% in the top ten. Specimen: peripheral blood mononuclear cells (PBMCs), collected at baseline. The sequence was obtained from a human donor with classical Hodgkin lymphoma. The V gene is TRBV30, the J gene TRBJ2-7, with D possibly matching TRBD1 (5 bases). DNA of the CDR3: TGTGCCTGGAGCCCTGACAGCTCCTACGAGCAGTACTTC. Translated: CAWSPDSSYEQYF.